The rows below give T cell receptor beta chains drawn from one sample of a study of cytomegalovirus exposure and HLA in healthy donors. The method was immunoSEQ multiplex PCR; TCRdb's version includes in-frame clones alone and lacks a portion of them. The repertoire includes about 250,000 clones, about 88% of them detected once, and around 11% sits in the top ten. Sequences were obtained from PBMCs. All receptors derive from a man between 18 and 29 years old in good health and CMV-seropositive. CDR3s include the opening cysteine and the closing phenylalanine or tryptophan. D genes are given only for firm matches. Rows may omit the clone size; those that give it use once, few, many or a size class.

TRBJ2-2,.,.,TRBV19,CASARKGWGGELFF,TGTGCCAGCGCCCGGAAGGGGTGGGGCGGGGAGCTGTTTTTT
TRBJ2-1,few,.,TRBV6-4,CASSDGGRMRWFF,TGTGCCAGCAGTGACGGGGGTAGGATGCGGTGGTTCTTC
TRBJ2-7,.,TRBD1,TRBV18,CASSVGQDSYEQYF,TGTGCCAGCTCAGTCGGACAGGATTCGTACGAGCAGTACTTC
TRBJ1-4,.,TRBD1,TRBV2,CASSEDRGTANEKLFF,TGTGCCAGCAGTGAGGACAGGGGAACAGCTAATGAAAAACTGTTTTTT
TRBJ2-5,.,.,TRBV18,CASSPRAQETQYF,TGTGCCAGCTCACCCAGGGCCCAAGAGACCCAGTACTTC
TRBJ1-3,.,TRBD1,TRBV30,CASGQGYTFRAGNTIYF,TGTGCCTCGGGACAGGGGTACACCTTTCGGGCTGGAAACACCATATATTTT
TRBJ1-1,.,.,TRBV5-6,CASSLGGKAFF,TGTGCCAGCAGCTTGGGGGGGAAGGCTTTCTTT
TRBJ1-1,.,.,TRBV28,CASSLWPGRNTEAFF,TGTGCCAGCAGTTTATGGCCAGGGAGGAACACTGAAGCTTTCTTT
TRBJ1-2,.,TRBD1,TRBV30,CACPGQGRGYGYTF,TGTGCCTGTCCGGGACAGGGAAGGGGCTATGGCTACACCTTC
TRBJ2-7,.,.,TRBV7-9,CASSLDVYEQYF,TGTGCCAGCAGTTTGGACGTGTACGAGCAGTACTTC
TRBJ2-1,.,TRBD2,TRBV6-6,CASELAGNYNEQFF,TGTGCCAGTGAACTAGCGGGGAACTACAATGAGCAGTTCTTC
TRBJ2-7,.,TRBD2,TRBV10-2,CASSETGLAGITYEQYF,TGCGCCAGCAGTGAGACGGGACTAGCGGGAATTACCTACGAGCAGTACTTC
TRBJ1-3,few,.,TRBV7-2,CASSPGGASGNTIYF,TGTGCCAGCAGCCCAGGCGGGGCCTCTGGAAACACCATATATTTT
TRBJ1-2,.,TRBD1,TRBV7-9,CASSQGQGAGYGYTF,TGTGCCAGCAGCCAAGGACAGGGGGCGGGCTATGGCTACACCTTC
TRBJ2-7,.,TRBD2,TRBV7-8,CASSLTSGTTYEQYF,TGTGCCAGCAGCTTAACTAGCGGGACGACCTACGAGCAGTACTTC
TRBJ1-2,.,TRBD1,TRBV2,CASEQGYRGGYTF,TGTGCCAGCGAGCAAGGATACAGGGGTGGCTACACCTTC
TRBJ2-1,few,.,TRBV7-9,CASSLLAEGVNEQFF,TGTGCCAGCAGCTTATTAGCGGAGGGGGTTAATGAGCAGTTCTTC